This T cell receptor beta chain derives from a study of blood T cell repertoires in COVID-19. As processed by the authors: By means of reference gene primer amplification, nucleated cell counts were estimated. Sequencing used immunoSEQ multiplex PCR; TCRdb keeps in-frame clones, though not all of them. The V and J calls and clone size were taken over from that table, and D and trimming were inferred from the DNA. This sample carries under 200,000 clones, 75% to 85% of them seen once, and the ten largest clones take less than 4%. In assigning cohorts, the study relied on participant-reported clinical history. Donors in Cohort 3 counted as recovered after two negative PCRs, clearance, or symptom resolution. The germline CDR1 and CDR2 sequences are SGHRS and YFSETQ. The V end was cut by 5 bases, the J end by 4 bases, with 16 bases between. This CDR3 comprises 15 residues.

V is TRBV5-1 and J is TRBJ1-3; a possible D gene is TRBD1 (5 bases). The sequence was collected from a woman in her sixties who had recovered from COVID-19. The sample consisted of PBMCs or T cells enriched from blood (not recorded which). The DNA of the CDR3 is TGCGCCAGCAGGGGACCCGGGGGATCGGGAAACACCATATATTTT. It yields the protein CASRGPGGSGNTIYF.